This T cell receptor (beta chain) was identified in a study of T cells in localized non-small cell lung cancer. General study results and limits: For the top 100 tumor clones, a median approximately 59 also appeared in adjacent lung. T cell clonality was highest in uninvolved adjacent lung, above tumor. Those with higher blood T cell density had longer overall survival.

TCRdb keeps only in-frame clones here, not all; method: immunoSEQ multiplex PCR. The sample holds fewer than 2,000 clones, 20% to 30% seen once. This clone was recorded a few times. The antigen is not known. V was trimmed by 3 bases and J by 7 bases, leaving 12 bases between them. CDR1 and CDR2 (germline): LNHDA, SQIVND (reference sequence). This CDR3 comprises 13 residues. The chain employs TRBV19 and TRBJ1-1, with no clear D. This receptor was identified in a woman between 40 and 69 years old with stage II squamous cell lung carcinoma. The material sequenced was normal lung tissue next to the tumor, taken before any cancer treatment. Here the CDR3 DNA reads TGTGCCAGTAGTATGGGCCCGACCGGTGAAGCTTTCTTT. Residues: CASSMGPTGEAFF. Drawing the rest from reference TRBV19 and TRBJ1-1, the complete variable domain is DGGITQSPKYLFRKEGQNVTLSCEQNLNHDAMYWYRQDPGQGLRLIYYSQIVNDFQKGDIAEGYSVSREKKESFPLTVTSAQKNPTAFYLCASSMGPTGEAFFGQGTRLTVV.